This T cell receptor (beta chain) comes out of a study of siplizumab effects on memory and regulatory T cells. Trimming left V 0 bases short and J 0 bases short, with 6 bases between. From germline, CDR1 is LNHNV and CDR2 YYDKDF (reference sequence). The CDR3 is 15 amino acids. Generated by immunoSEQ multiplex PCR, the TCRdb table keeps only in-frame clones and is missing some. The data hold 100,000 to 120,000 clones, with about 92% observed a single time. The rearrangement links TRBV15 to TRBJ1-3; D uncertain. Material for sequencing was CD4+ T cells sorted from blood. The TCR sequence derives from a human donor in good health. CDR3 sequence reads: CATSRDPGSGNTIYF. The CDR3 bases are TGTGCCACCAGCAGAGATCCAGGCTCTGGAAACACCATATATTTT.